These 19 T cell receptor beta chains originate from one sample sequenced in a study of blood T cell repertoires in COVID-19. Only in-frame clones appear in the TCRdb table, and some are missing; sequencing was by immunoSEQ multiplex PCR. The repertoire holds about 50,000 clones, with more than 90% as singletons. The sequencing input was peripheral blood. All receptors derive from a human donor in a cohort sampled during active COVID-19.

The chain joins TRBV13 to TRBJ1-2, with D perhaps TRBD1 (6 bases). The CDR3 totals 15 residues. Between the trimmed V and J ends, which lost 4 bases and 5 bases, there was a span of 17 bases. Germline CDR1 is PRHDT and CDR2 is FYEKMQ (reference sequence). In DNA, the CDR3 is TGTGCCAGCAGCTCATATCCGGACAGCAAATATGGCTACACCTTC. Translating it yields CASSSYPDSKYGYTF.

This sequence joins TRBV14 and TRBJ1-4; no clear D. The CDR3 consists of 13 residues. With 4 bases removed from V and 7 bases from J, the gap between germline ends came to 10 bases. Germline V lookup: CDR1 SGHDN, CDR2 FVKESK. CDR3 in amino acids: CASSRAGVEKLFF. CDR3 nucleotides: TGTGCCAGCAGCCGGGCGGGCGTTGAAAAACTGTTTTTT.

The chain employs TRBV5-6 and TRBJ1-5, with D perhaps TRBD1 (6 bases). V was trimmed by 3 bases and J by 4 bases, leaving 11 bases between them. CDR1 SGHDT and CDR2 YYEEEE come from the germline V gene. The CDR3 is made up of 14 amino acids. CDR3: CASSWRGGNQPQHF. CDR3 nucleotide sequence: TGTGCCAGCAGCTGGAGAGGGGGTAATCAGCCCCAGCATTTT.

This rearrangement joins TRBV12-3 or TRBV12-4 to TRBJ1-5; no definite D call. The CDR3 has 12 residues. V lost 6 bases to trimming and J lost 3 bases, with 6 bases between them. This CDR3 reads CASRATNQPQHF. CDR3 bases: TGTGCCAGCAGAGCGACCAATCAGCCCCAGCATTTT.

On this clone itself: A read error may produce the germline difference seen at one junction end. The genes are TRBV6-5 and TRBJ2-3; 7 bases map to TRBD2. The CDR3 is made up of 15 amino acids. The germline CDR1 and CDR2 sequences are MNHEY and SVGAGI. The CDR3, as DNA: TGTGCCAGCCGGCTGGGTGGCGGGAGCACGGATACGCAGTATTTT. This gives the protein CASRLGGGSTDTQYF.

The chain is built from TRBV2 and TRBJ1-3; 7 bases align to TRBD1. The trim removed 8 bases at V and 4 bases at J, leaving 11 bases unmatched. In germline, CDR1 is SNHLY, CDR2 FYNNEI. CDR3 length equals 15 residues. CDR3 sequence (DNA): TGTGCCAGCTCCTTTACAGGGGTACACGGAAACACCATATATTTT. Translation gives CASSFTGVHGNTIYF.

The chain employs TRBV5-1 and TRBJ2-3, with 10 nucleotides matching TRBD1. Germline V lookup: CDR1 SGHRS, CDR2 YFSETQ. CDR3 size: 15 residues. V was pared by 4 bases and J by 8 bases, with 10 bases of the junction left unmatched. The CDR3 spells CASSPSPGTGVTQYF. CDR3 coding DNA: TGCGCCAGCAGCCCCTCCCCCGGGACAGGGGTTACGCAGTATTTT.

The chain joins TRBV15 to TRBJ1-4, with D uncertain. This CDR3 comprises 13 residues. Germline V gene sequence: CDR1 LNHNV, CDR2 YYDKDF (reference sequence). Trimming took 1 base from V and 8 from J, leaving 8 bases between them. CDR3 residues: CATSRGGEEKLFF. The CDR3 region has the DNA TGTGCCACCAGCAGAGGCGGGGAAGAAAAACTGTTTTTT.

The chain has TRBV11-2 and TRBJ1-1; 9 positions match TRBD1. Germline CDR1 and CDR2: SGHAT and FQNNGV. V gave up 5 bases and J gave up 0 bases; unmatched junction bases: 7. The CDR3 runs 16 residues. In DNA form, the CDR3 reads TGTGCCAGCAGCCCTCGGACAGGGGCACTGAACACTGAAGCTTTCTTT. It encodes CASSPRTGALNTEAFF.

The chain links TRBV6-5 to TRBJ1-1; TRBD1 aligns across 7 bases. The germline V gene has CDR1 MNHEY and CDR2 SVGAGI. The CDR3 totals 15 residues. Trimming cost V 7 bases and J 1 base; bases outside gene matches: 9. CDR3 DNA sequence: TGTGCCAGCACCAGGGACAGACGGGGGAACACTGAAGCTTTCTTT. This gives the protein CASTRDRRGNTEAFF.

V and J are TRBV11-3 and TRBJ1-6; 7 bases fit TRBD1. The CDR3 extends over 18 amino acids. The junction had 9 bases not matched to a gene; V was cut back by 4 bases and J by 0 bases. The germline V gene has CDR1 SGHNT and CDR2 YENEEA. CDR3 region: CASSWPGGLSSYNSPLHF. The DNA of the CDR3 is TGTGCCAGCAGCTGGCCAGGGGGACTGAGCTCCTATAATTCACCCCTCCACTTT.

The V gene is TRBV7-9, the J gene TRBJ2-7; 10 nucleotides agree with TRBD2. The CDR3 is 16 amino acids. Germline V lookup: CDR1 SEHNR, CDR2 FQNEAQ (reference sequence). Germline trimming cut 4 bases from V and 2 bases from J; bases unmatched to any gene: 8. The CDR3 coding sequence is TGTGCCAGCAGCTCCCCCCAGCGGGAGGGTGCCTACGAGCAGTACTTC. Amino acid sequence: CASSSPQREGAYEQYF.

V is TRBV19 and J is TRBJ2-7, with 8 bases aligning to TRBD1. Looked up from germline, CDR1 is LNHDA and CDR2 is SQIVND (reference sequence). Trimming at V came to 1 base and at J to 6 bases, leaving 2 bases not matched to a gene. The CDR3 consists of 13 residues. The CDR3 nucleotides read TGTGCCAGTAGTATAGGACAGGGGAGCGAGCAGTACGTC. Translating gives CASSIGQGSEQYV.

As DNA, the CDR3 is TGTGCCAGCAGCCTCCGGGATTTCGGTGAGCAGTTCTTC. Translating gives CASSLRDFGEQFF. This rearrangement joins TRBV11-2 to TRBJ2-1, with D maybe TRBD2 (5 bases). This CDR3 has 13 amino acids. Trimming stripped 5 bases from V and 9 bases from J, with 14 bases between. Germline lookup yields CDR1 SGHAT and CDR2 FQNNGV. Full variable domain (remainder filled in from reference TRBV11-2 and TRBJ2-1): EAGVAQSPRYKIIEKRQSVAFWCNPISGHATLYWYQQILGQGPKLLIQFQNNGVVDDSQLPKDRFSAERLKGVDSTLKIQPAKLEDSAVYLCASSLRDFGEQFFGPGTRLTVL.

The chain has TRBV2 and TRBJ2-7, with a tentative D call TRBD2 (6 bases). Germline loops: CDR1 SNHLY, CDR2 FYNNEI. V was clipped by 9 bases and J by 3 bases, with 18 bases between them. The CDR3 loop spans 14 amino acids. CDR3 amino acids: CASCIGTGNYEQYF. CDR3 nucleotide sequence: TGTGCCAGTTGTATCGGGACTGGGAACTACGAGCAGTACTTC.

V usage is TRBV10-1 and J usage is TRBJ2-7; 7 bases fit TRBD1. The CDR3 totals 14 residues. The V gene's germline CDR1 is WNHNN and CDR2 SYGVQD (reference sequence). J gave up 2 bases and V 4 bases, and 5 bases lay outside the gene matches. CDR3 DNA: TGCGCCAGCAGTGGGGACAGAGATACCTACGAGCAGTACTTC. Encoded protein: CASSGDRDTYEQYF.

The genes are TRBV18 and TRBJ2-5; D is undetermined. V was pared by 3 bases and J by 2 bases, with 4 bases between. Germline CDR1 KGHSH, CDR2 LQKENI. The CDR3 totals 12 residues. In DNA, the CDR3 is TGTGCCAGCTCACCGTTACAAGAGACCCAGTACTTC. Residues: CASSPLQETQYF.

The table lists this clone with a count of one. The chain carries TRBV6-6 and TRBJ2-5; D might be TRBD2 (7 bases). Germline CDR1 reads MNHNY; CDR2 reads SVGAGI (reference sequence). The length of the CDR3 is 15 residues. V was trimmed by 0 bases and J by 4 bases, leaving 12 bases between them. CDR3 nucleotides: TGTGCCAGCAGTTACTCAGGGGGGGGGCGAGAGACCCAGTACTTC. Translation: CASSYSGGGRETQYF.

The chain is built from TRBV4-1 and TRBJ1-2, with no clear D. The CDR3 covers 13 residues. Germline V gene data show CDR1 as MGHRA and CDR2 as YSYEKL. Trimming shortened V by 5 bases and J by 1 base, and 8 bases separated the two germline ends. The CDR3, as DNA: TGCGCCAGCAGCACACATAATAACTATGGCTACACCTTC. Amino acids: CASSTHNNYGYTF.